This T cell receptor beta chain is from a study of blood T cells in healthy people across ages. CDR1 is LGHNT and CDR2 is FRNRAP in the germline V gene. The V segment lost 5 bases and the J segment 5 bases; nucleotides outside the gene matches: 8. The CDR3 runs 15 residues. Primers used in a second PCR of roughly 6 to 12 cycles were a sample-barcoded 5' primer and a J-beta primer mix. In TCRdb, the 5' RACE reads were re-called with MiXCR into one record per CDR3 protein. The table records roughly 2 million distinct CDR3 sequences, about 50% of them present only once. This chain connects TRBV12-5 to TRBJ2-5; TRBD1 matches 10 bases. This receptor was obtained from a middle-aged woman in good health. The sample consisted of blood. The CDR3 loop is CASGLSDRGKETQYF. In DNA form, the CDR3 reads TGTGCTAGTGGTCTCTCGGACAGGGGGAAGGAGACCCAGTACTTC.